The clone carrying this TCR beta chain was seen only a few times. TCRdb's table, derived via immunoSEQ multiplex PCR, lists solely in-frame clones and lacks some. In the table there are about 7,000 clones, 25% to 40% of which are singletons. The data were obtained in a study of graft-versus-host responses after intestinal transplantation. Across the whole study: Transplant recipients had multivisceral, liver-intestinal, or isolated intestinal grafts. Uniformly, recipients were administered anti-thymocyte globulin induction with subsequent tacrolimus and steroids for around three years.

Responder cells labeled with CFSE (around 200,000) were co-plated with irradiated stimulator cells labeled with violet dye (around 200,000). Germline values: CDR1 MNHEY, CDR2 SMNVEV (reference sequence). The CDR3 sequence is 18 residues long. The J segment lost 6 bases and the V segment lost 2 bases, leaving 14 bases of the junction unmatched. Study conclusions and caveats: GvH clones were found in recipient marrow; some appeared first in ileum or blood. Individuals who had graft-donor T cell macrochimerism had allografts that showed high graft-versus-host to host-versus-graft clonal ratios.

The material sequenced was alloreactive CD8+ T cells from a mixed lymphocyte reaction culture, taken before transplantation. Subset specified: CFSE-low proliferating T cells sorted from roughly six-day pre-transplant mixed lymphocyte reaction (GvH or HvG direction). This TCR was sampled from a human patient who was an organ donor for intestinal transplantation. This chain connects TRBV27 to TRBJ2-2, with 8 positions matching TRBD1. The CDR3 region has the DNA TGTGCCAGCAGTTTACTTGGGCAGGGGGCGGAGAAAGCCGGGGAGCTGTTTTTT. It is translated as CASSLLGQGAEKAGELFF.